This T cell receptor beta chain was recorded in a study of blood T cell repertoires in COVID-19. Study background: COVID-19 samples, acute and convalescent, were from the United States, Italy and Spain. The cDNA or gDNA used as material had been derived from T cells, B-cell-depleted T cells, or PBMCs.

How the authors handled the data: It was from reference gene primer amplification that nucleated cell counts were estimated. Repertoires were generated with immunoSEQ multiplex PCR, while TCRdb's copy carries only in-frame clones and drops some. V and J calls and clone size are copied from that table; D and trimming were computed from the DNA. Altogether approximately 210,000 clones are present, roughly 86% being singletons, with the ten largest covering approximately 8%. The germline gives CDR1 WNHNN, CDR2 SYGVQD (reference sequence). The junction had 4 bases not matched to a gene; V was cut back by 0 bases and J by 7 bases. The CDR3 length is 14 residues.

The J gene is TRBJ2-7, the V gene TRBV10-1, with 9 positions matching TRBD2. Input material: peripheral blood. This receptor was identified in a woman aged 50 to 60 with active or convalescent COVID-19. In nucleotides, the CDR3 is TGCGCCAGCAGTGAGTCGCTTAGCGGGAGAGAGCAGTACTTC. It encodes CASSESLSGREQYF.